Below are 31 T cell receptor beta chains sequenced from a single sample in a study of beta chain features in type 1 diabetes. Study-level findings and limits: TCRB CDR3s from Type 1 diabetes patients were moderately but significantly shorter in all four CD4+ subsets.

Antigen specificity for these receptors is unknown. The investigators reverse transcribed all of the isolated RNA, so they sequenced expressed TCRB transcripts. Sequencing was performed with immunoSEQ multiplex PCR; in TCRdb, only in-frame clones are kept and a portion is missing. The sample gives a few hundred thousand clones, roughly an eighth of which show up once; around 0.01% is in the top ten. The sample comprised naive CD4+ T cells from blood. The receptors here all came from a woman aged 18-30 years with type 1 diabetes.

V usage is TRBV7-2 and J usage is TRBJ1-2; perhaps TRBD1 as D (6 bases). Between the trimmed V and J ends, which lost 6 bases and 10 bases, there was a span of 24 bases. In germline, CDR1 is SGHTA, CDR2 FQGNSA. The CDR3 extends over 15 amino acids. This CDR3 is CASREVNRVAASYTF. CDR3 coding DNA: TGTGCCAGCAGGGAAGTTAACAGGGTAGCTGCGTCCTACACCTTC.

The CDR3 DNA reads as TGCGCCAGCAGCCCGACAGAGCTTAACTATGGCTACACCTTC. This sequence encodes CASSPTELNYGYTF. The chain employs TRBV5-1 and TRBJ1-2, with D possibly being TRBD1 (5 bases). Germline V gene sequence: CDR1 SGHRS, CDR2 YFSETQ. Deletions cut 4 bases from V and 1 base from J, with 11 bases between. The CDR3 spans 14 residues.

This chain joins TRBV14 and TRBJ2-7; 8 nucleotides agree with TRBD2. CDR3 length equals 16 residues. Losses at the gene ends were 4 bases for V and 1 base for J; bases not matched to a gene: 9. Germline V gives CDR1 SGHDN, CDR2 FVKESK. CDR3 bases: TGTGCCAGCAGCCCTCCCTGGGTAGCGGGGTCCTACGAGCAGTACTTC. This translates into CASSPPWVAGSYEQYF.

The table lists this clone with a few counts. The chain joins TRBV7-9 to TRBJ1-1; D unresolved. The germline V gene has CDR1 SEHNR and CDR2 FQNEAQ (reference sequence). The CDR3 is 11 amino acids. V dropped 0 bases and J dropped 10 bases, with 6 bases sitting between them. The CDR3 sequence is CASSLAEAAFF. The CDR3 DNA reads TGTGCCAGCAGCTTAGCGGAGGCAGCTTTCTTT.

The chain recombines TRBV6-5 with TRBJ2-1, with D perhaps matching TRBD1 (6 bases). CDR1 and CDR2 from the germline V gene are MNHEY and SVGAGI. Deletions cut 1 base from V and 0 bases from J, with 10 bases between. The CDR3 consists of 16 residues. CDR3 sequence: CASSYLGGSSYNEQFF. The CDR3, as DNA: TGTGCCAGCAGTTACTTAGGGGGTAGCTCCTACAATGAGCAGTTCTTC.

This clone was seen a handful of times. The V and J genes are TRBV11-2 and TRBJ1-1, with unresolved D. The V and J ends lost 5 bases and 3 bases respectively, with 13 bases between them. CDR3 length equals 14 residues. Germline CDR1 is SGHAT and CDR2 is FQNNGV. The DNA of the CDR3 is TGTGCCAGCAGCCTACGACAAACCTACACTGAAGCTTTCTTT. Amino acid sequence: CASSLRQTYTEAFF.

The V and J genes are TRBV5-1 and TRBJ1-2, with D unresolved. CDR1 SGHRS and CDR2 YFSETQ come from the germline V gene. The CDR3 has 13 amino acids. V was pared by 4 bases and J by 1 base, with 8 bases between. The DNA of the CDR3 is TGCGCCAGCAGCCCGACGGGTAACTATGGCTACACCTTC. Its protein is CASSPTGNYGYTF.

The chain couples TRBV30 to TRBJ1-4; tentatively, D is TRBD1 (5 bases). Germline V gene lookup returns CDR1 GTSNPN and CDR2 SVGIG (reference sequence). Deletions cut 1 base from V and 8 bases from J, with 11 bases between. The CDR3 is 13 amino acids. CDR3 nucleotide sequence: TGTGCCTGGAGTGATGGGGGGTCGGAAAAACTGTTTTTT. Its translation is CAWSDGGSEKLFF.

The CDR3 protein is CASSPDRVGYGYTF. The CDR3 DNA follows: TGTGCCAGCAGCCCAGACAGGGTGGGCTATGGCTACACCTTC. The chain joins TRBV13 to TRBJ1-2, with 7 positions matching TRBD1. This CDR3 spans 14 amino acids. Germline-derived CDR1 and CDR2 are PRHDT and FYEKMQ (reference sequence). V lost 5 bases and J lost 4; bases outside the gene matches: 7.

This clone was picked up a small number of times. CDR3 amino acids: CASTTPTGRTQETQYF. CDR3 DNA sequence: TGTGCCAGCACCACACCGACAGGCCGCACACAAGAGACCCAGTACTTC. The V call is TRBV28, the J call TRBJ2-5; a weak D match, TRBD1 (6 bases). The CDR3 extends over 16 amino acids. V was trimmed by 7 bases and J by 2 bases, leaving 20 bases between them. Germline CDR1 reads MDHEN; CDR2 reads SYDVKM.

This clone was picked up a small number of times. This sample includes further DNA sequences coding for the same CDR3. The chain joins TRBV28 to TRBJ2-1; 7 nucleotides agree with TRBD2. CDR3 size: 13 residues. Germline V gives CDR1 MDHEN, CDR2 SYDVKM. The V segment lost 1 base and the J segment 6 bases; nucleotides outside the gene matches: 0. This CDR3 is CASSLSGGNEQFF. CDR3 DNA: TGTGCCAGCAGTTTATCGGGGGGCAATGAGCAGTTCTTC.

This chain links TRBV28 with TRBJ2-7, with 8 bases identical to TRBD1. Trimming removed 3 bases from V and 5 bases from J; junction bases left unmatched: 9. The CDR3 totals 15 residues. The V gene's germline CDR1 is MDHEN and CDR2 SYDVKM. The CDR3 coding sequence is TGTGCCAGCAGTTTGCCTGACAGGGGCAACCACGAGCAGTACTTC. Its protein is CASSLPDRGNHEQYF.

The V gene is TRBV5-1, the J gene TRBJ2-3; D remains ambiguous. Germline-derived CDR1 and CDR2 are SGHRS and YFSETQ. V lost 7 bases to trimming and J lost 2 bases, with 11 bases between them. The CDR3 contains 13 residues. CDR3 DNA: TGCGCCAGCTCGCCACAGATCACAGATACGCAGTATTTT. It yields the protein CASSPQITDTQYF.

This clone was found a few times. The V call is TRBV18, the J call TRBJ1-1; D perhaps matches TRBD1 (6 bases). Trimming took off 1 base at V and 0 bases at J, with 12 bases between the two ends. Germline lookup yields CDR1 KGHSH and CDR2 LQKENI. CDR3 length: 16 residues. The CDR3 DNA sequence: TGTGCCAGCTCACCACGTGAGGGGGTAATGAACACTGAAGCTTTCTTT. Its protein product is CASSPREGVMNTEAFF.

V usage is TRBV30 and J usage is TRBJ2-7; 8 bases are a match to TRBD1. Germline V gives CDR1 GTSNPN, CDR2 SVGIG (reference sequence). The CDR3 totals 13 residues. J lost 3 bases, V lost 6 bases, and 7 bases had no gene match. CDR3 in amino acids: CACLRTGNYEQYF. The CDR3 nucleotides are TGTGCCTGCCTCCGGACAGGGAACTACGAGCAGTACTTC.

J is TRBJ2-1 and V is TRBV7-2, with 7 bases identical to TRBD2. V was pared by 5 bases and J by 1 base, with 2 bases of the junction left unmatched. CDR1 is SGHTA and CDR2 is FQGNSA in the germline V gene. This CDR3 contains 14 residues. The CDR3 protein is CASSLSGSYNEQFF. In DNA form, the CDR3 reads TGTGCCAGCAGCCTTAGCGGGTCCTACAATGAGCAGTTCTTC.

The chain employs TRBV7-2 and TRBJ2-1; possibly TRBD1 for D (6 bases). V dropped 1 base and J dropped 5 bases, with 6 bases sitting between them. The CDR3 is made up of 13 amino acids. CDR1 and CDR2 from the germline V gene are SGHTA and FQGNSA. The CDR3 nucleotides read TGTGCCAGCAGCTTAGGGACAGACAATGAGCAGTTCTTC. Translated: CASSLGTDNEQFF.

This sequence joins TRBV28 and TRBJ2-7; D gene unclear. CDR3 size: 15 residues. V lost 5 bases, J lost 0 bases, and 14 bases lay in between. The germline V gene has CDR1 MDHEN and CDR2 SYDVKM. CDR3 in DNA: TGTGCCAGCAGTCCCAGGCGTCTTAGCTCCTACGAGCAGTACTTC. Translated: CASSPRRLSSYEQYF.

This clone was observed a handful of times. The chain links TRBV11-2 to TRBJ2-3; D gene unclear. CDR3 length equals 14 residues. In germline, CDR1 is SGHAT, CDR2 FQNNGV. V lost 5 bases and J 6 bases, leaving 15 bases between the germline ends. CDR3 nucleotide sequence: TGTGCCAGCAGCGTATTACTTTTTACGGATACGCAGTATTTT. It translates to CASSVLLFTDTQYF.

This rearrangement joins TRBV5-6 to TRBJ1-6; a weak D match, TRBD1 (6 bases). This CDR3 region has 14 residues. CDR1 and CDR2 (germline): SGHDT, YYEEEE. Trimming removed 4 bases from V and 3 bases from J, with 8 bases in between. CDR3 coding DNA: TGTGCCAGCAGCCCGGGACACTATAATTCACCCCTCCACTTT. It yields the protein CASSPGHYNSPLHF.

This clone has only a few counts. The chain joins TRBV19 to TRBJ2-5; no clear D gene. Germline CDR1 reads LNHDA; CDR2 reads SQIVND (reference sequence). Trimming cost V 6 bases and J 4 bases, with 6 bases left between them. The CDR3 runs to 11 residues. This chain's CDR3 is CASRIGETQYF. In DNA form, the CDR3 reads TGTGCCAGTAGGATCGGAGAGACCCAGTACTTC. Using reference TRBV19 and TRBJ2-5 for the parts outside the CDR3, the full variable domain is DGGITQSPKYLFRKEGQNVTLSCEQNLNHDAMYWYRQDPGQGLRLIYYSQIVNDFQKGDIAEGYSVSREKKESFPLTVTSAQKNPTAFYLCASRIGETQYFGPGTRLLVL.

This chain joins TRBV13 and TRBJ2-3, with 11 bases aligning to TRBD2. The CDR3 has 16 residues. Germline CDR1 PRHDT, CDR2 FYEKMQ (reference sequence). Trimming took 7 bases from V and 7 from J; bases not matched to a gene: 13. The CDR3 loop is CASTKSGASGRNTQYF. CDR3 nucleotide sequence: TGTGCCAGCACCAAATCAGGGGCTAGCGGGAGGAATACGCAGTATTTT.

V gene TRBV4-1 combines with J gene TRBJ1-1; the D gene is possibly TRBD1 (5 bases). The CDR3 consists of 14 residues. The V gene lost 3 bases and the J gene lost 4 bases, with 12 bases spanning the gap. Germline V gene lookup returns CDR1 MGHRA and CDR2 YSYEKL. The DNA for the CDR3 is TGCGCCAGCAGCCAGTTGGGGGGAGGCACTGAAGCTTTCTTT. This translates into CASSQLGGGTEAFF.

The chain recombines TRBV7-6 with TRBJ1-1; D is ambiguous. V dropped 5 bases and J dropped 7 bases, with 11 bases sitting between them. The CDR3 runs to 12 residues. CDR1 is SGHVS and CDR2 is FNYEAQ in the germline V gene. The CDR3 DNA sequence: TGTGCCAGCAGCCCCCGACTGGGTGAAGCTTTCTTT. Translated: CASSPRLGEAFF.

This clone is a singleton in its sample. The CDR3 region is CASSQAWQGLEAFF. In DNA form, the CDR3 reads TGTGCCAGCAGCCAAGCCTGGCAGGGACTTGAAGCTTTCTTT. The V and J genes are TRBV4-2 and TRBJ1-1; TRBD1 is a possible D gene (5 bases). The germline CDR1 and CDR2 sequences are LGHNA and YNFKEQ. V lost 1 base to trimming and J lost 7 bases, with 13 bases between them. The CDR3 runs to 14 residues.

The CDR3 DNA follows: TGCGCCAGCAGCCACGACTCTCACAGGGGGCTGGGTGGCTACACCTTC. It encodes CASSHDSHRGLGGYTF. The chain recombines TRBV4-3 with TRBJ1-2; the match to TRBD1 covers 9 bases. CDR3 length equals 16 residues. The ends lost 3 bases at V and 7 bases at J; junction bases unmatched: 12. From germline, CDR1 is LGHNA and CDR2 YSLEER.

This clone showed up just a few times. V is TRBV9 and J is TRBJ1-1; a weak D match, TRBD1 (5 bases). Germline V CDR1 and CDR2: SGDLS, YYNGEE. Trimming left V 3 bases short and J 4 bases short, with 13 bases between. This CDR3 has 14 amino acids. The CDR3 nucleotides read TGTGCCAGCAGCGGCGGTCCGGGGGGCACTGAAGCTTTCTTT. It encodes CASSGGPGGTEAFF.

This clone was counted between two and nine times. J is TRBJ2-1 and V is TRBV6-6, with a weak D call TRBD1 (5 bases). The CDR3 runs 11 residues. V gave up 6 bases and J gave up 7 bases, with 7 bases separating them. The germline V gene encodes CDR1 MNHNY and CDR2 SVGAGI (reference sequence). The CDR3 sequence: CASSQGNEQFF. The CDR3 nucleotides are TGTGCCAGCAGCCAGGGAAATGAGCAGTTCTTC.

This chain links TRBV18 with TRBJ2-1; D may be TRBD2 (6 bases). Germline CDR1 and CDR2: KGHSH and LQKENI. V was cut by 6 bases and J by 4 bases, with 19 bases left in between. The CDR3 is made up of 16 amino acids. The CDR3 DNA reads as TGTGCCAGCTCCCGCGGGGCCGAACTTGGTTACAATGAGCAGTTCTTC. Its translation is CASSRGAELGYNEQFF.

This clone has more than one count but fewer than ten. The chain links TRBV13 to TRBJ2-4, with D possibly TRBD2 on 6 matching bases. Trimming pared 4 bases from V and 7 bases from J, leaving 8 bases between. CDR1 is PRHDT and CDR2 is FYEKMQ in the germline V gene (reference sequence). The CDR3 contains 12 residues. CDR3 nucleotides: TGTGCCAGCAGCTGGGGGAGGAACATTCAGTACTTC. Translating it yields CASSWGRNIQYF.

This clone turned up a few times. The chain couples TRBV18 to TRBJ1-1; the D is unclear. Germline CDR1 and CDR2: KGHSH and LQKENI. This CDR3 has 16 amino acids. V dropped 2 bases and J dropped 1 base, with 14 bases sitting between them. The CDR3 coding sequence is TGTGCCAGCTCACCAGGCAATATGGGCCAGAACACTGAAGCTTTCTTT. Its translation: CASSPGNMGQNTEAFF.